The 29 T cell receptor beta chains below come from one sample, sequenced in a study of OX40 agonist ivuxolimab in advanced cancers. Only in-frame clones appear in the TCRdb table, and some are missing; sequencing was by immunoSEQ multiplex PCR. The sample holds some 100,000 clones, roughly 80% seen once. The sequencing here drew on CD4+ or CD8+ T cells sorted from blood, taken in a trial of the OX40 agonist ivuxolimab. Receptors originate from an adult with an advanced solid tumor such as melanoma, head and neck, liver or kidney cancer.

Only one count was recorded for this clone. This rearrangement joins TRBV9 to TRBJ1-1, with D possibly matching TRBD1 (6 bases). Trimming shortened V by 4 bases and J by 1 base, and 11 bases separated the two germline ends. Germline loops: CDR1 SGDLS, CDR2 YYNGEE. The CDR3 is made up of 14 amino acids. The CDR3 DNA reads TGTGCCAGCAGCTCCGGACAGACGAACACTGAAGCTTTCTTT. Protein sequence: CASSSGQTNTEAFF.

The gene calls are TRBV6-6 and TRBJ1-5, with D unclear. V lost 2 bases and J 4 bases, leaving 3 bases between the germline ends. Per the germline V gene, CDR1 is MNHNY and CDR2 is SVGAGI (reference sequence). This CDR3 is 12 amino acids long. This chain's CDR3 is CASSYENQPQHF. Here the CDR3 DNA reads TGTGCCAGCAGTTACGAGAATCAGCCCCAGCATTTT.

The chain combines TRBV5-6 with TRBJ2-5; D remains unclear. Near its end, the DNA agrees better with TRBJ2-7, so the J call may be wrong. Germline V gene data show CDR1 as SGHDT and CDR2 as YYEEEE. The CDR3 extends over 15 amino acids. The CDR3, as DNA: TGTGCCAGCAGCCCGAGAAGGTTAATCTCCTACGAGCAGTACTTC. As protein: CASSPRRLISYEQYF.

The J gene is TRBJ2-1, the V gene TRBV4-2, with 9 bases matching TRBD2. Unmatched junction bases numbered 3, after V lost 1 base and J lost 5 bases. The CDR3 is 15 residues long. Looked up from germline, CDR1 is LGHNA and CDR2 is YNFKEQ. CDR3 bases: TGTGCCAGCAGCCAAGTAGCGGGGGCAAACAATGAGCAGTTCTTC. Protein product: CASSQVAGANNEQFF.

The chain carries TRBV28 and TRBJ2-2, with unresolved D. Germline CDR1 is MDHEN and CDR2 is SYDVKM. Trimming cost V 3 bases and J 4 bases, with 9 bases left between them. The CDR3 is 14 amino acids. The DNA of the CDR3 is TGTGCCAGCAGTTTGGAGCTCGGCACCGGGGAGCTGTTTTTT. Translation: CASSLELGTGELFF.

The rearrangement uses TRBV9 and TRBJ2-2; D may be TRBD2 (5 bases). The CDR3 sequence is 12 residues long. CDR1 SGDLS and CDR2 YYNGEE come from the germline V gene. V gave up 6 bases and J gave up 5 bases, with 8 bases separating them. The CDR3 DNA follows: TGTGCCAGCAACGGGGATACCGGGGAGCTGTTTTTT. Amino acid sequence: CASNGDTGELFF.

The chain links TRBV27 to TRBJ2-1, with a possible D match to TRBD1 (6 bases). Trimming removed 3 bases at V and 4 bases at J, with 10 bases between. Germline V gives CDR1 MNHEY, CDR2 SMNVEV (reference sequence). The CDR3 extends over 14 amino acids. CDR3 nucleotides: TGTGCCAGCAGTTTTGTCAGGGGTTACAATGAGCAGTTCTTC. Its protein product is CASSFVRGYNEQFF.

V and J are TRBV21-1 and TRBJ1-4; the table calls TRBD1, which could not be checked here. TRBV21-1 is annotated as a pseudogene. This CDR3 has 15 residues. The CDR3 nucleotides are TGTGCCAGTTTGGACAGGGTCACAACTAATGAAAAACTGTTTTTT. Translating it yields CASLDRVTTNEKLFF.

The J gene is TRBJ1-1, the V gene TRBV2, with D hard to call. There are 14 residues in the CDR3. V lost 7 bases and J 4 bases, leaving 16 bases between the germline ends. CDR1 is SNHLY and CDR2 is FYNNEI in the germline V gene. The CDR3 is CASTQRGEGTEAFF. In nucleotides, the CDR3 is TGTGCCAGCACCCAACGGGGTGAGGGCACTGAAGCTTTCTTT. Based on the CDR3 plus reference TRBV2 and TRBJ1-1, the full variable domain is EPEVTQTPSHQVTQMGQEVILRCVPISNHLYFYWYRQILGQKVEFLVSFYNNEISEKSEIFDDQFSVERPDGSNFTLKIRSTKLEDSAMYFCASTQRGEGTEAFFGQGTRLTVV.

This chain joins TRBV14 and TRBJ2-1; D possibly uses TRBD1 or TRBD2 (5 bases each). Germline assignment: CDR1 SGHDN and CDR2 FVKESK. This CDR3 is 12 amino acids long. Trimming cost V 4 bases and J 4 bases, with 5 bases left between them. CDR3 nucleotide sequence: TGTGCCAGCAGCCGGGGGTACAATGAGCAGTTCTTC. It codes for CASSRGYNEQFF.

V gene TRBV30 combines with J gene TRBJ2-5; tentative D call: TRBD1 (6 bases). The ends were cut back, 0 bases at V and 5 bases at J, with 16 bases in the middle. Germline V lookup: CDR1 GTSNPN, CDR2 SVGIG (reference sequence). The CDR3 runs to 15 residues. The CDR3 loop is CAWSVQGQGKETQYF. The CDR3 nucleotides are TGTGCCTGGAGTGTCCAGGGTCAGGGGAAGGAGACCCAGTACTTC.

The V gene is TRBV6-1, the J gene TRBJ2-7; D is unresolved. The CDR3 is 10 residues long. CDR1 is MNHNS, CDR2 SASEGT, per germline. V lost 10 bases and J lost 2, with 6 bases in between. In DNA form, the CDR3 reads TGTGCCATAGGTGCCTACGAGCAGTACTTC. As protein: CAIGAYEQYF.

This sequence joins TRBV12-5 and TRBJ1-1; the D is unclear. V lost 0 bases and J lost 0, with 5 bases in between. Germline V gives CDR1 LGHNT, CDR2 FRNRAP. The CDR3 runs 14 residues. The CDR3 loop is CASGLVPMNTEAFF. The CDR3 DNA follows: TGTGCTAGTGGTTTGGTTCCAATGAACACTGAAGCTTTCTTT.

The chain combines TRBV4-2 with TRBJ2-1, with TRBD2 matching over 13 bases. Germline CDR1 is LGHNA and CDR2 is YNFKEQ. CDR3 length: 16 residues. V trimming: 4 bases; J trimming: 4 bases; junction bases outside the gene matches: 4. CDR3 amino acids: CASSPGTSGDYNEQFF. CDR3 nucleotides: TGTGCCAGCAGCCCCGGGACTAGCGGGGATTACAATGAGCAGTTCTTC.

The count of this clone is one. CDR3 region: CASSPKVQGRNEQYF. DNA of the CDR3: TGTGCCAGCAGCCCGAAAGTGCAGGGACGCAACGAGCAGTACTTC. The V call is TRBV6-5, the J call TRBJ2-7; tentatively, D is TRBD1 or TRBD2 (5 bases each). V was clipped by 6 bases and J by 5 bases, with 20 bases between them. The CDR3 is made up of 15 amino acids. Germline assignment: CDR1 MNHEY and CDR2 SVGAGI.

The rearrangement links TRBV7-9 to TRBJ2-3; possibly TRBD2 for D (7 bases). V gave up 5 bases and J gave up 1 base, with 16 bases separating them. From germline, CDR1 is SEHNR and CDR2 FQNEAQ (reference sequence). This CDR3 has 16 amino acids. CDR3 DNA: TGTGCCAGCAGCCCAGAAGGGGGGAGGGGCACAGATACGCAGTATTTT. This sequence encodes CASSPEGGRGTDTQYF.

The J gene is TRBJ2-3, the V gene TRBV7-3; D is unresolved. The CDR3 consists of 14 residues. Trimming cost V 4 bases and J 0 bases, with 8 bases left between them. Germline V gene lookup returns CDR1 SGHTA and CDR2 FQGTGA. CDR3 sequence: CASSSTVSTDTQYF. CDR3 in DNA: TGTGCCAGCAGCTCGACGGTTAGCACAGATACGCAGTATTTT.

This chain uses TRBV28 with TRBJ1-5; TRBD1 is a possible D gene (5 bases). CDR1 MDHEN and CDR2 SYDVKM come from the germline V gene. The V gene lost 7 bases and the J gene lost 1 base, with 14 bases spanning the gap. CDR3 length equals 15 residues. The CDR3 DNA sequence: TGTGCCAGCAAACCAAGCGACAGCAGCAATCAGCCCCAGCATTTT. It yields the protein CASKPSDSSNQPQHF.

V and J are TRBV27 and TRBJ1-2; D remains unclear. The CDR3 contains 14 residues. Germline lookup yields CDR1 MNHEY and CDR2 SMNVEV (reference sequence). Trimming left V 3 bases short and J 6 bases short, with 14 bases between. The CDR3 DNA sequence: TGTGCCAGCAGTTTTTCGGGCAGGCCCCATGGCTACACCTTC. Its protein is CASSFSGRPHGYTF.

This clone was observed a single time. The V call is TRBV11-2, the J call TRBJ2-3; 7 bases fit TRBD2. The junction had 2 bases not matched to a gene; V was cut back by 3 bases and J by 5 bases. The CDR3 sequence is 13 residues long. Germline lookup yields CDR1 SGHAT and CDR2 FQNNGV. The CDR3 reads CASSLGRGDTQYF. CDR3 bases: TGTGCCAGCAGCTTGGGGAGGGGAGATACGCAGTATTTT.

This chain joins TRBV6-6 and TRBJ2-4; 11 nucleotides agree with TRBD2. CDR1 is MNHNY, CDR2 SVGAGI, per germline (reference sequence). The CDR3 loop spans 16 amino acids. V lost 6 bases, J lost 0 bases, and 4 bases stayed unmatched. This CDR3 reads CASSPGLAGAKNIQYF. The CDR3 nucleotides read TGTGCCAGCAGCCCCGGACTAGCGGGAGCCAAAAACATTCAGTACTTC.

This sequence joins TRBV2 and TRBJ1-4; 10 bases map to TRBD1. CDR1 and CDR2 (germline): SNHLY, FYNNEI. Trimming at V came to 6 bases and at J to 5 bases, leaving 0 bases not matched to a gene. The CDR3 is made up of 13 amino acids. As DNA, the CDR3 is TGTGCCAGCAGGGGACAGGGGAATGAAAAACTGTTTTTT. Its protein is CASRGQGNEKLFF.

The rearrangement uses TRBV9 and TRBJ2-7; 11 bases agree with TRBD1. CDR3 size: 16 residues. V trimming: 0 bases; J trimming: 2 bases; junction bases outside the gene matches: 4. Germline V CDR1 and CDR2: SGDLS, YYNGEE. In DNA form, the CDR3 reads TGTGCCAGCAGCGTAGGGACGGGACAGGGGGCCTACGAGCAGTACTTC. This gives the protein CASSVGTGQGAYEQYF.

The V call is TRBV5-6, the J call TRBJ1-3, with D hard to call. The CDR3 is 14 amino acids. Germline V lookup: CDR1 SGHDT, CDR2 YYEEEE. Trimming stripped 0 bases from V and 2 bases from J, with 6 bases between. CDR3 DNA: TGTGCCAGCAGCTTGGCAAGGGCTGGAAACACCATATATTTT. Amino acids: CASSLARAGNTIYF.

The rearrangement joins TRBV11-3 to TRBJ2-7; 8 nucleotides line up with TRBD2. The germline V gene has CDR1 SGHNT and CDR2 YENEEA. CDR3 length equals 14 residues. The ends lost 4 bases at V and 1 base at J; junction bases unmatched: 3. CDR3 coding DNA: TGTGCCAGCAGCTCCTTAGCGGGGTCCTACGAGCAGTACTTC. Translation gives CASSSLAGSYEQYF.

CDR3 bases: TGTGCCAGCAGCCCCCTCCGCACAGGGCAGGGGAAAGAAAAACTGTTTTTT. Its protein product is CASSPLRTGQGKEKLFF. V and J are TRBV14 and TRBJ1-4; D is perhaps TRBD1 (6 bases). The germline gives CDR1 SGHDN, CDR2 FVKESK. The CDR3 is 17 residues long. The V end was cut by 4 bases, the J end by 8 bases, with 23 bases between.

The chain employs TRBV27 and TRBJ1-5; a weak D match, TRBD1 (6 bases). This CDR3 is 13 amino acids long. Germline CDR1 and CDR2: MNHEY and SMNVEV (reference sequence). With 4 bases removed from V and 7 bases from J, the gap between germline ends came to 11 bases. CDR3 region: CASSYRVGQPQHF. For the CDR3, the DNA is TGTGCCAGCAGTTACAGGGTCGGGCAGCCCCAGCATTTT.

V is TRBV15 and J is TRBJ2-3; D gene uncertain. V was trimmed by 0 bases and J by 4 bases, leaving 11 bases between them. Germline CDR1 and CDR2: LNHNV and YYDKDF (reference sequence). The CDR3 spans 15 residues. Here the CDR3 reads CATSRDIGSPDTQYF. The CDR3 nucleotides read TGTGCCACCAGCAGAGATATAGGTTCCCCAGATACGCAGTATTTT.

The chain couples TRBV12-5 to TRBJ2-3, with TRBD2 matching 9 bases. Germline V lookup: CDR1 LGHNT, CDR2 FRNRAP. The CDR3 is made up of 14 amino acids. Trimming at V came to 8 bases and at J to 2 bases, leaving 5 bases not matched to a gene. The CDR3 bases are TGTGCTAGTCGGGGACTAGCTGACACAGATACGCAGTATTTT. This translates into CASRGLADTDTQYF.